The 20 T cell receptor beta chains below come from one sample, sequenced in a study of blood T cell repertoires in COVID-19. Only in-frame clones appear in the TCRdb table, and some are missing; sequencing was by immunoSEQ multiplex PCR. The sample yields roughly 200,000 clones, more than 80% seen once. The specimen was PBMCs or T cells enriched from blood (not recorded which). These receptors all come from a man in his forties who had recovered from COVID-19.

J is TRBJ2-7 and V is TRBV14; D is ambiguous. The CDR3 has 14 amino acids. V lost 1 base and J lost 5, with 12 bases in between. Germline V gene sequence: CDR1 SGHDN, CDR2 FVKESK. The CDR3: CASSQGLLQDEQYF. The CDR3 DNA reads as TGTGCCAGCAGCCAAGGTCTTTTGCAGGACGAGCAGTACTTC.

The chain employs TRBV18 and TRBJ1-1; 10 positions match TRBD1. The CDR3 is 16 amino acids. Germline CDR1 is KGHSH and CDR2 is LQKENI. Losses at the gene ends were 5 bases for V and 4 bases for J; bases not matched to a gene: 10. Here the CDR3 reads CASSTGPGQGGTEAFF. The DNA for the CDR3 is TGTGCCAGCTCAACAGGTCCCGGACAGGGGGGCACTGAAGCTTTCTTT.

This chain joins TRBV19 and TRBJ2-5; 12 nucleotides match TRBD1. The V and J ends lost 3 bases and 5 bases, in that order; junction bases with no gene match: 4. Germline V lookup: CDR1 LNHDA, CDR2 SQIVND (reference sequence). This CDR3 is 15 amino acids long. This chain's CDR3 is CASSIRDRGRETQYF. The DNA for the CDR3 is TGTGCCAGTAGTATCCGGGACAGGGGGCGGGAGACCCAGTACTTC. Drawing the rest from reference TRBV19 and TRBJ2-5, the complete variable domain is DGGITQSPKYLFRKEGQNVTLSCEQNLNHDAMYWYRQDPGQGLRLIYYSQIVNDFQKGDIAEGYSVSREKKESFPLTVTSAQKNPTAFYLCASSIRDRGRETQYFGPGTRLLVL.

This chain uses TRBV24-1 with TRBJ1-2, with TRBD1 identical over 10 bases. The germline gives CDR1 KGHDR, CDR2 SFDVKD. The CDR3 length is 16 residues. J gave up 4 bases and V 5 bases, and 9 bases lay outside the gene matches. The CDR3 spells CATSGPGTGESYGYTF. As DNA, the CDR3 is TGTGCCACCAGTGGCCCCGGGACAGGGGAATCCTATGGCTACACCTTC.

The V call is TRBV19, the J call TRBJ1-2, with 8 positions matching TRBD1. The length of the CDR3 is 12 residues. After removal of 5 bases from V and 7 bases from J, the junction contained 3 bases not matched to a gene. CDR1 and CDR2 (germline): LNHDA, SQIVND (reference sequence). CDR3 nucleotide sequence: TGTGCCAGTAGTGAACAGGGGGGTGGCTACACCTTC. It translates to CASSEQGGGYTF.

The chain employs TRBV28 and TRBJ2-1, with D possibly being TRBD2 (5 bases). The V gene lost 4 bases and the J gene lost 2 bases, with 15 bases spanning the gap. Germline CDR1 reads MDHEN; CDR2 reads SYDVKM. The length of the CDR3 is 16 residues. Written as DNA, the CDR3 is TGTGCCAGCAGTTCCCCGCGGTTAGCGACCTACAATGAGCAGTTCTTC. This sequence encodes CASSSPRLATYNEQFF.

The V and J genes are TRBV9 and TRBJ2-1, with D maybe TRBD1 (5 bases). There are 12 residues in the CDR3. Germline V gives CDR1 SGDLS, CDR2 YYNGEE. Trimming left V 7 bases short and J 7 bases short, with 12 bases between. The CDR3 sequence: CASEGVANEQFF. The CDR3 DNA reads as TGTGCCAGCGAAGGGGTTGCAAATGAGCAGTTCTTC.

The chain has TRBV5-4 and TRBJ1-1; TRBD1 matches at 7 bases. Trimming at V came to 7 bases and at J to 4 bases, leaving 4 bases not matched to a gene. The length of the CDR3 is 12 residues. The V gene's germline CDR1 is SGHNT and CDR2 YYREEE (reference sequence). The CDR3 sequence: CASRQGSTEAFF. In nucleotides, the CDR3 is TGTGCCAGCCGACAGGGTTCCACTGAAGCTTTCTTT.

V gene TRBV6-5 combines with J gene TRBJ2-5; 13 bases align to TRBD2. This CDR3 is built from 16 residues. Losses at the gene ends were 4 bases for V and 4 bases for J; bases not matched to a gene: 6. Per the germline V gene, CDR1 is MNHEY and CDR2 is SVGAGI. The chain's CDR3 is CASSLGGLAGTETQYF. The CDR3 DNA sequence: TGTGCCAGCAGTTTGGGGGGACTAGCGGGAACAGAGACCCAGTACTTC.

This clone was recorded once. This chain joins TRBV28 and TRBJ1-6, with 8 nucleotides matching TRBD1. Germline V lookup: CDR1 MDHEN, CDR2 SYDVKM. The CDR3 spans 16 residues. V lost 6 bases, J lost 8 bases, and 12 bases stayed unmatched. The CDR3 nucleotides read TGTGCCAGCAGCTCCCCTCAGGGGGCGTGGGATTCACCCCTCCACTTT. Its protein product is CASSSPQGAWDSPLHF. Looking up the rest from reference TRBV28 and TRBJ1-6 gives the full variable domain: DVKVTQSSRYLVKRTGEKVFLECVQDMDHENMFWYRQDPGLGLRLIYFSYDVKMKEKGDIPEGYSVSREKKERFSLILESASTNQTSMYLCASSSPQGAWDSPLHFGNGTRLTVT.

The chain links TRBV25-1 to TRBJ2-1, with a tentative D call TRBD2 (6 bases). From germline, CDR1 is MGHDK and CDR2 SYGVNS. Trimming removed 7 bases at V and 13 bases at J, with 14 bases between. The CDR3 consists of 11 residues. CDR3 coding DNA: TGTGCCAGCACCCCCGGGACTGGTCAGTTCTTC. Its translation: CASTPGTGQFF.

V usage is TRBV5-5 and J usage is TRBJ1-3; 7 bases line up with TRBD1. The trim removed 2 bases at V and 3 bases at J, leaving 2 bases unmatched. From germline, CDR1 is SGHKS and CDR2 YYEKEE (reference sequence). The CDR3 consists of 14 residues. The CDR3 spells CASSFQGGGNTIYF. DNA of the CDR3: TGTGCCAGCAGCTTTCAGGGGGGTGGAAACACCATATATTTT.

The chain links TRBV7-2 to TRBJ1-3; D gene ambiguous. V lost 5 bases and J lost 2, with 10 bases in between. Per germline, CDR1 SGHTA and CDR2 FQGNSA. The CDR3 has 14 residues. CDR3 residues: CASSTGNAGNTIYF. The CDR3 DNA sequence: TGTGCCAGCAGCACCGGGAATGCTGGAAACACCATATATTTT.

In nucleotides, the CDR3 is TGTGCCAGCAGTGAAGCGGGGGGGCCCAATGAGCAGTTCTTC. This translates into CASSEAGGPNEQFF. The gene calls are TRBV6-4 and TRBJ2-1, with 10 bases aligning to TRBD2. The CDR3 sequence is 14 residues long. After removal of 3 bases from V and 6 bases from J, the junction contained 2 bases not matched to a gene. Looked up from germline, CDR1 is MRHNA and CDR2 is SNTAGT.

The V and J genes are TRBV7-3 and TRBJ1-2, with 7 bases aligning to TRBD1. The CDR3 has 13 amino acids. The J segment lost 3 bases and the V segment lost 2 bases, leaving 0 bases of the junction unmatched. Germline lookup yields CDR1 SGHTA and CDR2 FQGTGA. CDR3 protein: CASSLGQDYGYTF. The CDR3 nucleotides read TGTGCCAGCAGCTTAGGACAGGACTATGGCTACACCTTC.

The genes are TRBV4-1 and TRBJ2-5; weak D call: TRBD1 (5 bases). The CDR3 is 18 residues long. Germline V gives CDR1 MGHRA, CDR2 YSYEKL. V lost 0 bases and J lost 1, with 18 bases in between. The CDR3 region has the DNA TGCGCCAGCAGCCAAGAAGGTGGTATTACAGGCGGCCAAGAGACCCAGTACTTC. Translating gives CASSQEGGITGGQETQYF.

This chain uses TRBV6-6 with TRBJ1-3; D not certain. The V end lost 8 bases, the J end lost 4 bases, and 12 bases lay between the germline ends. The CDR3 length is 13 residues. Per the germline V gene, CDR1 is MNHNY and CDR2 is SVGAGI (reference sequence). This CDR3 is CASATFDGNTIYF. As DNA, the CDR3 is TGTGCCAGCGCGACATTCGACGGAAACACCATATATTTT.

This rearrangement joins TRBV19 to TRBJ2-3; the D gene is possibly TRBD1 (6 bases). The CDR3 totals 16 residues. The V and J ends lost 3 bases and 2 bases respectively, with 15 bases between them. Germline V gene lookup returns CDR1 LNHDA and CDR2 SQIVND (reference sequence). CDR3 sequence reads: CASSMFGQGNTDTQYF. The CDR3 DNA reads TGTGCCAGTAGTATGTTCGGTCAGGGGAACACAGATACGCAGTATTTT.

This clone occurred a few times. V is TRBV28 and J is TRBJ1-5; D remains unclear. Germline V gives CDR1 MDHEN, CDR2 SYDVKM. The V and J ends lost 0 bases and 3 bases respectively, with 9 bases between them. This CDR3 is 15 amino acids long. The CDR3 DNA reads TGTGCCAGCAGTTTATGGGTACAGAACAATCAGCCCCAGCATTTT. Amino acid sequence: CASSLWVQNNQPQHF. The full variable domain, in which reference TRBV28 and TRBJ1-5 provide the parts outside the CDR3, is DVKVTQSSRYLVKRTGEKVFLECVQDMDHENMFWYRQDPGLGLRLIYFSYDVKMKEKGDIPEGYSVSREKKERFSLILESASTNQTSMYLCASSLWVQNNQPQHFGDGTRLSIL.

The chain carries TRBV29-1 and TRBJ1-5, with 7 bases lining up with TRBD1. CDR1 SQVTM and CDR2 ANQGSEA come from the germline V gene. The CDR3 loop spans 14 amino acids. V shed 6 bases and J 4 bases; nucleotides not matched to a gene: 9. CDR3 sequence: CSVVEGTANQPQHF. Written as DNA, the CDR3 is TGCAGCGTAGTCGAAGGGACAGCGAATCAGCCCCAGCATTTT.